Detailed here is one T cell receptor beta chain. This entry belongs to a study of shared clonotypes between healthy human individuals. Sequencing was performed with immunoSEQ multiplex PCR; in TCRdb, only in-frame clones are kept and a portion is missing. The data show about 470,000 clones, with 79% seen just once and about 13% held by the top ten. Per germline, CDR1 SGHRS and CDR2 YFSETQ. V was cut by 1 base and J by 6 bases, with 12 bases left in between. CDR3 length: 14 residues. Sequenced material: PBMCs. This receptor was identified in a woman aged 40 to 50 in good health. Some clones in this sample may be carry-over from other donors' samples. The chain uses TRBV5-1 and TRBJ2-3, with D perhaps TRBD1 or TRBD2 (5 bases each). The CDR3 DNA reads TGCGCCAGCAGCTTGTGGGTCAGGGAGGATACGCAGTATTTT. Amino acid sequence: CASSLWVREDTQYF. Together with reference TRBV5-1 and TRBJ2-3, the CDR3 gives the full variable domain: KAGVTQTPRYLIKTRGQQVTLSCSPISGHRSVSWYQQTPGQGLQFLFEYFSETQRNKGNFPGRFSGRQFSNSRSEMNVSTLELGDSALYLCASSLWVREDTQYFGPGTRLTVL.